The 18 T cell receptor beta chains given below trace back to one sample, sequenced in a study of human versus mouse CDR3 diversity and MHC coevolution. This table comes from immunoSEQ multiplex PCR, and its TCRdb copy is limited to in-frame clones, with some not included. This table holds tens of thousands of clones, roughly 95% found once. The sample taken for sequencing was naive CD4+ T cells from blood. Subset meaning: CD45RO-negative CD62L-positive naive CD4 T cells. All receptors derive from a person aged 25 to 69 in good health.

V gene TRBV18 combines with J gene TRBJ1-1; weak D call: TRBD1 (5 bases). The germline V and J ends were trimmed by 4 bases and 6 bases, with 9 bases remaining between them. The CDR3 extends over 12 amino acids. CDR1 is KGHSH, CDR2 LQKENI, per germline. CDR3 bases: TGTGCCAGCTCACGGGGGGATTCTGAAGCTTTCTTT. It specifies CASSRGDSEAFF.

The chain has TRBV7-2 and TRBJ2-2; TRBD2 matches 7 bases. The ends lost 5 bases at V and 1 base at J; junction bases unmatched: 7. This CDR3 is built from 16 residues. Germline CDR1 reads SGHTA; CDR2 reads FQGNSA. CDR3 bases: TGTGCCAGCAGCCCCAAAGCGGGGATGAACACCGGGGAGCTGTTTTTT. Residues: CASSPKAGMNTGELFF.

This clone appeared a few times. J is TRBJ1-3 and V is TRBV13; no definite D call. Trimming cost V 3 bases and J 3 bases, with 9 bases left between them. CDR3 length: 14 residues. Germline-derived CDR1 and CDR2 are PRHDT and FYEKMQ (reference sequence). CDR3 protein: CASSLRASGNTIYF. CDR3 coding DNA: TGTGCCAGCAGCTTGAGGGCGAGTGGAAACACCATATATTTT.

This chain uses TRBV5-1 with TRBJ2-7; 10 positions agree with TRBD2. Trimming removed 0 bases from V and 7 bases from J; junction bases left unmatched: 7. Per germline, CDR1 SGHRS and CDR2 YFSETQ. The CDR3 is 15 residues long. The chain's CDR3 is CASSLVASGSGEQYF. DNA for the CDR3: TGCGCCAGCAGCTTGGTAGCTAGCGGGAGTGGGGAGCAGTACTTC.

V usage is TRBV11-3 and J usage is TRBJ2-3, with D tentatively TRBD1 (6 bases). V was clipped by 1 base and J by 0 bases, with 11 bases between them. Germline CDR1 and CDR2: SGHNT and YENEEA. The CDR3 is made up of 16 amino acids. The CDR3 nucleotides are TGTGCCAGCAGCTTAGGCACAGGGCAAAGCACAGATACGCAGTATTTT. This gives the protein CASSLGTGQSTDTQYF.

The chain links TRBV19 to TRBJ2-3; perhaps TRBD1 as D (6 bases). Trimming pared 3 bases from V and 3 bases from J, leaving 10 bases between. Germline V lookup: CDR1 LNHDA, CDR2 SQIVND (reference sequence). CDR3 length: 14 residues. CDR3 residues: CASSIDRSTDTQYF. The CDR3 DNA is TGTGCCAGTAGTATTGACAGGAGTACAGATACGCAGTATTTT. The variable domain in full, completed from reference TRBV19 and TRBJ2-3, reads DGGITQSPKYLFRKEGQNVTLSCEQNLNHDAMYWYRQDPGQGLRLIYYSQIVNDFQKGDIAEGYSVSREKKESFPLTVTSAQKNPTAFYLCASSIDRSTDTQYFGPGTRLTVL.

The rearrangement joins TRBV7-9 to TRBJ1-5; TRBD1 matches 7 bases. The trim removed 5 bases at V and 3 bases at J, leaving 4 bases unmatched. This CDR3 comprises 14 residues. Germline V CDR1 and CDR2: SEHNR, FQNEAQ (reference sequence). The CDR3 sequence: CASSLTGYNQPQHF. CDR3 coding DNA: TGTGCCAGCAGCCTGACAGGGTACAATCAGCCCCAGCATTTT.

The chain uses TRBV4-1 and TRBJ2-3, with a tentative D call TRBD2 (6 bases). The germline V gene encodes CDR1 MGHRA and CDR2 YSYEKL. Trimming shortened V by 0 bases and J by 8 bases, and 12 bases separated the two germline ends. The CDR3 sequence is 14 residues long. The CDR3 sequence: CASSQDLPAGTQYF. In DNA, the CDR3 is TGCGCCAGCAGCCAAGATCTCCCAGCGGGTACGCAGTATTTT.

V and J are TRBV30 and TRBJ1-4; TRBD1 might be the D (5 bases). This CDR3 has 16 residues. V was clipped by 3 bases and J by 8 bases, with 22 bases between them. Germline-derived CDR1 and CDR2 are GTSNPN and SVGIG (reference sequence). The CDR3 DNA reads TGTGCCTGGAGGGACCTCCGGACACGGATTTACGAAAAACTGTTTTTT. Translation gives CAWRDLRTRIYEKLFF.

The J gene is TRBJ2-1, the V gene TRBV5-4; TRBD2 agrees at 11 bases. From germline, CDR1 is SGHNT and CDR2 YYREEE (reference sequence). Losses at the gene ends were 3 bases for V and 5 bases for J; bases not matched to a gene: 4. The CDR3 has 15 amino acids. The CDR3 nucleotides are TGTGCCAGCAGCTCCGGGACTAGCGGAAACAATGAGCAGTTCTTC. Residues: CASSSGTSGNNEQFF.

The CDR3 DNA follows: TGTGCCAGCAGCTTAGATGAAGCGGGGGAGTTCTTC. This gives the protein CASSLDEAGEFF. This rearrangement joins TRBV7-9 to TRBJ2-1; 8 positions agree with TRBD2. The CDR3 runs 12 residues. V lost 1 base to trimming and J lost 14 bases; unmatched junction nucleotides: 4. Germline V gene lookup returns CDR1 SEHNR and CDR2 FQNEAQ (reference sequence).

V is TRBV11-2 and J is TRBJ2-6, with a weak D call TRBD1 (5 bases). The ends were cut back, 1 base at V and 0 bases at J, with 7 bases in the middle. The CDR3 spans 16 residues. Germline V gene data show CDR1 as SGHAT and CDR2 as FQNNGV. Here the CDR3 reads CASSLGTHSGANVLTF. Here the CDR3 DNA reads TGTGCCAGCAGCTTAGGGACACACTCTGGGGCCAACGTCCTGACTTTC.

The rearrangement links TRBV7-3 to TRBJ1-5; D may be TRBD1 (5 bases). CDR1 and CDR2 (germline): SGHTA, FQGTGA. The CDR3 covers 14 residues. V was pared by 4 bases and J by 4 bases, with 11 bases between. The chain's CDR3 is CASSSRQPNQPQHF. In DNA form, the CDR3 reads TGTGCCAGCAGCTCTAGACAGCCTAATCAGCCCCAGCATTTT. The whole variable domain, filled in from reference TRBV7-3 and TRBJ1-5, reads GAGVSQTPSNKVTEKGKYVELRCDPISGHTALYWYRQSLGQGPEFLIYFQGTGAADDSGLPNDRFFAVRPEGSVSTLKIQRTERGDSAVYLCASSSRQPNQPQHFGDGTRLSIL.

This chain uses TRBV7-3 with TRBJ1-6; 7 bases match TRBD1. Trimming removed 0 bases from V and 17 bases from J; junction bases left unmatched: 7. Germline CDR1 SGHTA, CDR2 FQGTGA. CDR3 length: 13 residues. This chain's CDR3 is CASSLTGTELVHF. DNA for the CDR3: TGTGCCAGCAGCTTAACAGGGACAGAGCTCGTCCACTTT.

This sequence joins TRBV6-1 and TRBJ1-5, with 7 bases aligning to TRBD1. There are 15 residues in the CDR3. V shed 7 bases and J 6 bases; nucleotides not matched to a gene: 12. CDR1 MNHNS and CDR2 SASEGT come from the germline V gene. In DNA form, the CDR3 reads TGTGCCAGCATTTTCGACAGGGACATGAGTCAGCCCCAGCATTTT. This sequence encodes CASIFDRDMSQPQHF.

The chain couples TRBV7-9 to TRBJ1-4; D is uncertain. Germline assignment: CDR1 SEHNR and CDR2 FQNEAQ (reference sequence). The CDR3 is 14 amino acids. V was trimmed by 6 bases and J by 7 bases, leaving 15 bases between them. DNA for the CDR3: TGTGCCAGCAGTCCCCAGGCGATGAGTGAAAAACTGTTTTTT. This translates into CASSPQAMSEKLFF.

The chain recombines TRBV7-3 with TRBJ1-2, with D tentatively TRBD1 (6 bases). This CDR3 spans 15 amino acids. V was shortened by 5 bases and J by 0 bases, with 13 bases between the two germline ends. Germline lookup yields CDR1 SGHTA and CDR2 FQGTGA. The CDR3 DNA reads as TGTGCCAGCAGCACCGGACAGCCGTCTAACTATGGCTACACCTTC. This encodes CASSTGQPSNYGYTF.

V is TRBV9 and J is TRBJ2-3; 11 bases fit TRBD2. V was clipped by 4 bases and J by 1 base; unmatched bases: 5. Germline CDR1 is SGDLS and CDR2 is YYNGEE. The CDR3 covers 16 residues. The CDR3 DNA follows: TGTGCCAGCAGCCCCCGGGGACTAGCGGGCACAGATACGCAGTATTTT. This codes for CASSPRGLAGTDTQYF.